This TCR beta chain derives from a study of radiotherapy plus CTLA-4 blockade in lung cancer. Produced via immunoSEQ multiplex PCR; TCRdb's table is partial and in-frame only. Of some 38,000 clones in the sample, about three quarters were seen once. Germline V gene data show CDR1 as MGHRA and CDR2 as YSYEKL. V lost 2 bases, J lost 0 bases, and 11 bases lay in between. This CDR3 is 16 amino acids long. The clonotype was recovered from a human donor with non-small cell lung cancer who had stable disease on radiotherapy plus ipilimumab. The specimen comprised peripheral blood, sampled from a patient treated with radiotherapy plus ipilimumab. The chain carries TRBV4-1 and TRBJ1-3; D not certain. DNA for the CDR3: TGCGCCAGCAGCCAACCGTTGCGGGACTCTGGAAACACCATATATTTT. It encodes CASSQPLRDSGNTIYF.